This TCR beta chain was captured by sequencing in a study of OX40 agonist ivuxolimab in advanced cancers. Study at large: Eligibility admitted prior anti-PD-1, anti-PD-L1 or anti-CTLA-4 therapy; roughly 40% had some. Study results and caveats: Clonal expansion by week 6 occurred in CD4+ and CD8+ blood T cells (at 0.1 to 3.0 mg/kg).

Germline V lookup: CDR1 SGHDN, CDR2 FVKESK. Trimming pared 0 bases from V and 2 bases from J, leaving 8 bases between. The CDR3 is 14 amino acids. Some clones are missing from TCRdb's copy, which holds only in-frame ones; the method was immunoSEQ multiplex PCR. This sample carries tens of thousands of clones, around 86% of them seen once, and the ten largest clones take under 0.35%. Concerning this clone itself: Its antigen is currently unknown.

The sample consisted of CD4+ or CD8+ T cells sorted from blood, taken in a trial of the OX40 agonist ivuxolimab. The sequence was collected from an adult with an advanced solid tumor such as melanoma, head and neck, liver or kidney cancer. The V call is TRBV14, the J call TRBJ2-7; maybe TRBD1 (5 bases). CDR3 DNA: TGTGCCAGCAGCCAAGACCTACAGGCCTACGAGCAGTACTTC. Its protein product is CASSQDLQAYEQYF. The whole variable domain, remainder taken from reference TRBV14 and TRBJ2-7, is EAGVTQFPSHSVIEKGQTVTLRCDPISGHDNLYWYRRVMGKEIKFLLHFVKESKQDESGMPNNRFLAERTGGTYSTLKVQPAELEDSGVYFCASSQDLQAYEQYFGPGTRLTVT.